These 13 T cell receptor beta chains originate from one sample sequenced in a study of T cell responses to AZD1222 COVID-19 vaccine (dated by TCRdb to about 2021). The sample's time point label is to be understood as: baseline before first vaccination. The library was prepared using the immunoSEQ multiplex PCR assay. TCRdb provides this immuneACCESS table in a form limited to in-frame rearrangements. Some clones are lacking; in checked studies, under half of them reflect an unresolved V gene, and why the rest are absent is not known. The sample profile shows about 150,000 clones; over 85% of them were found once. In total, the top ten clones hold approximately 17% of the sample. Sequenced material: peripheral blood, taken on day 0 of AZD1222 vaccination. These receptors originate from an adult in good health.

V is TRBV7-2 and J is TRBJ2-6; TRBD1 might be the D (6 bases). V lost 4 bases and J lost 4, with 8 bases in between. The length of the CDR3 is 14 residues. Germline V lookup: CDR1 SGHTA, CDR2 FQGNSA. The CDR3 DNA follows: TGTGCCAGCAGCTACAGGGTCGGGGCCAACGTCCTGACTTTC. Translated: CASSYRVGANVLTF.

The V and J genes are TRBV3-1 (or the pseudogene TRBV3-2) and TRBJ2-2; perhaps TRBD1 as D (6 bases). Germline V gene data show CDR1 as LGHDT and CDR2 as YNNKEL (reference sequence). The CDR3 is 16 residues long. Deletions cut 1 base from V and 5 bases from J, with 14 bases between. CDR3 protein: CASSQVGAMNTGELFF. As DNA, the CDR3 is TGTGCCAGCAGCCAAGTGGGGGCAATGAATACCGGGGAGCTGTTTTTT.

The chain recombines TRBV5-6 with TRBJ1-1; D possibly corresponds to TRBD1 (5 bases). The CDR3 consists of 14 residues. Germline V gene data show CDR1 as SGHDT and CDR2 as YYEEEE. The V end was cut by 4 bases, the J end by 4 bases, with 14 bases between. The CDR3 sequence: CASSGWGEPTEAFF. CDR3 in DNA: TGTGCCAGCAGCGGGTGGGGGGAGCCCACTGAAGCTTTCTTT.

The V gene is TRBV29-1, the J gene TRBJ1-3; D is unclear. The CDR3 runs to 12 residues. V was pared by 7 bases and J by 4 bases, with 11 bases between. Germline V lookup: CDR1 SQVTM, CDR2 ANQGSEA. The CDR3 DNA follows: TGCAGCGCACAACTCCGCGGAAACACCATATATTTT. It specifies CSAQLRGNTIYF.

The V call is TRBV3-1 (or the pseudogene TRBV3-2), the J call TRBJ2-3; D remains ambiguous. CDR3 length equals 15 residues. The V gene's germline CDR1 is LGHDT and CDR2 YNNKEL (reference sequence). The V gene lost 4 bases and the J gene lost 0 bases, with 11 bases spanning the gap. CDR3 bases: TGTGCCAGCAGCCCTTTGGGCGGTAGCACAGATACGCAGTATTTT. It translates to CASSPLGGSTDTQYF.

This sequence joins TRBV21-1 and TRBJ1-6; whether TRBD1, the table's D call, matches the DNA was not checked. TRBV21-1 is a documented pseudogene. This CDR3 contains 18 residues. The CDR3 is CASSKAWTVSSYNSPLHF. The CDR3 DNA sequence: TGTGCCAGCAGCAAAGCTTGGACAGTGAGCTCCTATAATTCACCCCTCCACTTT.

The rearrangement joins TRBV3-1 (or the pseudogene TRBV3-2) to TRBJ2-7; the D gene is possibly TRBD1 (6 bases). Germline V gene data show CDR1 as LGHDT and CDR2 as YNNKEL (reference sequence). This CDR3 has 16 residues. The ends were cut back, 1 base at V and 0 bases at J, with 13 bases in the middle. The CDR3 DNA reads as TGTGCCAGCAGCCAAGTACAGGGATCCCCCTCCTACGAGCAGTACTTC. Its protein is CASSQVQGSPSYEQYF.

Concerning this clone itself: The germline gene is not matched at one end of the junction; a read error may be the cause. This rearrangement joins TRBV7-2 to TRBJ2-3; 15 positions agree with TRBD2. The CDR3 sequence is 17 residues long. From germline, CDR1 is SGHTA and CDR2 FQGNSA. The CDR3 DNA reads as TGTGCCAGCAGCTTAGGAGGGCAACGGACTAGCGGGGGGGCCGCGAATTTT. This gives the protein CASSLGGQRTSGGAANF.

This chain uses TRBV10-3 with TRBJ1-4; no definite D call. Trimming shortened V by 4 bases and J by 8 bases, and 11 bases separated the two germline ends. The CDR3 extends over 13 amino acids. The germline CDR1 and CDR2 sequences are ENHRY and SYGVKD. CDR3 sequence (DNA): TGTGCCATCAGTGCGAGGGTTGGGGAAAAACTGTTTTTT. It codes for CAISARVGEKLFF.

As DNA, the CDR3 is TGTGCCAGCAGCGTAGCTACAGGGGATAGTGGCACCATATATTTT. It specifies CASSVATGDSGTIYF. V gene TRBV9 combines with J gene TRBJ1-3; 7 nucleotides line up with TRBD1. The trim removed 0 bases at V and 9 bases at J, leaving 9 bases unmatched. CDR3 length: 15 residues. Germline loops: CDR1 SGDLS, CDR2 YYNGEE.

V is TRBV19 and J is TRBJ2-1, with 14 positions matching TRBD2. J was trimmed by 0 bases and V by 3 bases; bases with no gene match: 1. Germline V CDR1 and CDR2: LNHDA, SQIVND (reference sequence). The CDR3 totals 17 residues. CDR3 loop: CASSMGTSGSSYNEQFF. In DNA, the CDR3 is TGTGCCAGTAGTATGGGGACTAGCGGGAGCTCCTACAATGAGCAGTTCTTC.

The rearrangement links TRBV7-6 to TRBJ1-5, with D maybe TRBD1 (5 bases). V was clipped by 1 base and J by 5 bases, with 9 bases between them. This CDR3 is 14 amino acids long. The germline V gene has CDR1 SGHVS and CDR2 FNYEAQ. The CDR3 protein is CASSLGREDQPQHF. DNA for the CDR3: TGTGCCAGCAGCTTAGGCAGGGAAGATCAGCCCCAGCATTTT.

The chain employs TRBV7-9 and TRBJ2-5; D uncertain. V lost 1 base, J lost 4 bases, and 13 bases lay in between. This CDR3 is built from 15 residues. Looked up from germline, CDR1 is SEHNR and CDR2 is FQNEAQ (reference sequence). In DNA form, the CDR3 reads TGTGCCAGCAGCTTAGGTTCCCTAGTAAGAGAGACCCAGTACTTC. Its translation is CASSLGSLVRETQYF.